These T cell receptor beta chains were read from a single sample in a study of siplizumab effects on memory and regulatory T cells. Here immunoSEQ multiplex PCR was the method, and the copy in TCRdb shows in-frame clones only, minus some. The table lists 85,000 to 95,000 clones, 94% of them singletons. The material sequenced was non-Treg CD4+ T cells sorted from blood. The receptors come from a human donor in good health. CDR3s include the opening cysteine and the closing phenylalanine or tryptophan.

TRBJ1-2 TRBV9 CASSVDGGFGGGYTF
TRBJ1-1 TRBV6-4 CASSEGGGQSTEAFF
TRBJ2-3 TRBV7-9 CASSPIGLNTDTQYF
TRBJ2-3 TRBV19 CASSSTGTSGSVASTDTQYF
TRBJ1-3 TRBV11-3 CASSPGQGPDTIYF
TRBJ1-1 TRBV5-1 CASSLRQGYTEAFF
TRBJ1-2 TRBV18 CASSPNTGKGYTF
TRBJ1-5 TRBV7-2 CASSVKGQPQHF
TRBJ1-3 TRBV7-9 CASSQTQGNTIYF
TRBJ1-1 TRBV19 CASSTEPGRGTEAFF
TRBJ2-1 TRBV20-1 CSALYGGEQFF
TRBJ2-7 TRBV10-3 CAIKTRDGGYEQYF
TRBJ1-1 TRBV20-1 CSASNTEAFF
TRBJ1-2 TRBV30 CAWQTGMYGYTF
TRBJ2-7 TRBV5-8 CASSPGDRASYEQYF
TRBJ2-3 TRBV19 CATSLGSGTDTQYF
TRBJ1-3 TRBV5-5 CASSLAGNSGNTIYF
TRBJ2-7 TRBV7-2 CANTDGGTSGSTAYGQYF
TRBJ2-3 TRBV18 CASSLGLEERTDTQYF
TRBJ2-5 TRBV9 CASSVGQGGPETQYF
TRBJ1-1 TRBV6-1 CASIRDRGSTEAFF
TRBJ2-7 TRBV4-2 CASSQAGLGYEQYF
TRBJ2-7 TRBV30 CAWSPNYEQYF
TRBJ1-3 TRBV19 CASSPPLGQGASGNTIYF
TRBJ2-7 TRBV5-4 CASSLASGSYEQYF
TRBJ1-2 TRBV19 CASSMRGPYGYTF